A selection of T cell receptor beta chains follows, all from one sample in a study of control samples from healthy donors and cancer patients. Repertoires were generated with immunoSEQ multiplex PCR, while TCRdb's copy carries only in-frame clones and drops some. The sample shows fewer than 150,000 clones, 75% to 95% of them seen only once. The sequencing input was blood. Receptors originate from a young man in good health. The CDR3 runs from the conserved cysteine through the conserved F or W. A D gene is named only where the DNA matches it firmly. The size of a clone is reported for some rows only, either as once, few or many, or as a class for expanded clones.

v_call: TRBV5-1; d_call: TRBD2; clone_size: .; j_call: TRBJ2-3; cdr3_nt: TGCGCCAGCAGCTTGACTAGCGGGTATAACACAGATACGCAGTATTTT; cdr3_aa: CASSLTSGYNTDTQYF
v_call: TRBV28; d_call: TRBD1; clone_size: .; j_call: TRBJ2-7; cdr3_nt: TGTGCCAGCAGTCCCAGGAGGACAGGGTGGGTTTACTCCTACGAGCAGTACTTC; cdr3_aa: CASSPRRTGWVYSYEQYF
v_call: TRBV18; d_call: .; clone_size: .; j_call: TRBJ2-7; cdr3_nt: TGTGCCAGCTCACCACGCAGGGACTACGAGCAGTACTTC; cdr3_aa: CASSPRRDYEQYF
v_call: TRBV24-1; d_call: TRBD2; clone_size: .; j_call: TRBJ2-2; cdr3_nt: TGTGCCACCAGTAGTCGGGGGGTGGATCGGCAAGCGAACACCGGGGAGCTGTTTTTT; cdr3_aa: CATSSRGVDRQANTGELFF
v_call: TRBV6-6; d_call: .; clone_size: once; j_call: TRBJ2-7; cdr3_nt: TGTGCCAGCAGTTACTCGATGGGACGAGCCTACGAGCAGTACTTC; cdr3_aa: CASSYSMGRAYEQYF
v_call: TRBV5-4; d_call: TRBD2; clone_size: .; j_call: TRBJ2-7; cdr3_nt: TGTGCCAGCACCCCTCGGGGGGGGGCCGGGGACGAGCAGTACTTC; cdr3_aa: CASTPRGGAGDEQYF
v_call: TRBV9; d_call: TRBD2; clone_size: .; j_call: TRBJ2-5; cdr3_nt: TGTGCCAGCAGTCTGGGACTAGCGGGGGGGCCGGTGGAGACCCAGTACTTC; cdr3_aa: CASSLGLAGGPVETQYF
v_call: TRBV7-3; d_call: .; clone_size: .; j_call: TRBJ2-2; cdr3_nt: TGTGCCAGCAGTTTAGAAGGGAACACCGGGGAGCTGTTTTTT; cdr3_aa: CASSLEGNTGELFF
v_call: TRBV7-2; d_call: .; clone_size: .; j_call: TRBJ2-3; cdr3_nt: TGTGCCAGCAGCCCCATTTCTAGCACAGATACGCAGTATTTT; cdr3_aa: CASSPISSTDTQYF
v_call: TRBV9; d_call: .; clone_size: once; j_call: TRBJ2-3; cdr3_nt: TGTGCCAGCAGCGTAGTCAGCACAGATACGCAGTATTTT; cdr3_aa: CASSVVSTDTQYF
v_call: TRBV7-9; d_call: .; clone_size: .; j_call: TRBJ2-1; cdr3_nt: TGTGCCAGCAGCTTATTGAGGGGTGCCAATGAGCAGTTCTTC; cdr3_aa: CASSLLRGANEQFF
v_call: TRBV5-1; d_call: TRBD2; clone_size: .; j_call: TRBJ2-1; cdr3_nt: TGCGCCAGCAGCTCCTGGGGGCGGGAGGGAGGATACAATGAGCAGTTCTTC; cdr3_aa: CASSSWGREGGYNEQFF
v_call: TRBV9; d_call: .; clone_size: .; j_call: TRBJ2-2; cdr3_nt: TGTGCCAGCAGCGTCGGGGGTTTGAACACCGGGGAGCTGTTTTTT; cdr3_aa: CASSVGGLNTGELFF
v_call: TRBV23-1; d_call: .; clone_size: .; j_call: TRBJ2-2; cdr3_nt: TGCGCCAGCCGGAGGGCGGACACCGGGGAGCTGTTTTTT; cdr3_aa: CASRRADTGELFF
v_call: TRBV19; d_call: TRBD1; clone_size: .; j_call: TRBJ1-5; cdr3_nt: TGTGCCAGTAGTGCCTACAGGGGACAGCCCCAGCATTTT; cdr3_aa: CASSAYRGQPQHF
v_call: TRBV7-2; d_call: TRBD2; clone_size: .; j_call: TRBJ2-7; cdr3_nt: TGTGCCAGCAGCTTAGCCCCAGCGGGGCCCCCCTACGAGCAGTACTTC; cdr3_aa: CASSLAPAGPPYEQYF
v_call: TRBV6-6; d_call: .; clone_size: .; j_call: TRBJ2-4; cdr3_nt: TGTGCCAGCAGTTCGTCATCCGATCTCATTCAGTACTTC; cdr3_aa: CASSSSSDLIQYF
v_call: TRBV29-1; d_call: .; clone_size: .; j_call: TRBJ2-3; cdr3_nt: TGCAGCGTTTTGGGGCGGAAGGGCACAGATACGCAGTATTTT; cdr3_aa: CSVLGRKGTDTQYF
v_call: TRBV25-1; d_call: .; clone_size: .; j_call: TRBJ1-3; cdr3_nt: TGTGCCAGCAGTGAATATGGTCCAGTCAACCCCATATATTTT; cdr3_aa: CASSEYGPVNPIYF
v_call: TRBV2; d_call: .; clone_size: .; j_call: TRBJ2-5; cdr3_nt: TGTGCCAGCAGCGTCTCTTCGGGCGGAGGGGAGACCCAGTACTTC; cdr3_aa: CASSVSSGGGETQYF
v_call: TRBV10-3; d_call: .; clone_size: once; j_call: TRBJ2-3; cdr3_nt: TGTGCCATCAAAGGCGCATTTAGCACAGATACGCAGTATTTT; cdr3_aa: CAIKGAFSTDTQYF
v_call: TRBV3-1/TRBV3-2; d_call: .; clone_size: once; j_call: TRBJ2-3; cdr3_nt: TGTGCCAGCAGCCCCGGGCCTGGGGGGCCGGGCACAGATACGCAGTATTTT; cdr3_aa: CASSPGPGGPGTDTQYF
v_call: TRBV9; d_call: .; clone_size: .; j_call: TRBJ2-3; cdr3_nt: TGTGCCAGCAGCGACCGGGAAAAAAACAGGGCAACTAGCACAGATACGCAGTATTTT; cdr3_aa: CASSDREKNRATSTDTQYF
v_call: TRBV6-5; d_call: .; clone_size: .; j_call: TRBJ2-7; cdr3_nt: TGTGCCAGCAGCCAACACAGGATCTACGAGCAGTACTTC; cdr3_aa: CASSQHRIYEQYF
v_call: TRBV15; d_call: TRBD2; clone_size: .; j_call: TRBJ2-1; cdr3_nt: TGTGCCACCAGCGGCCAGCGGGGGCCCCCCTACAATGAGCAGTTCTTC; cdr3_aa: CATSGQRGPPYNEQFF
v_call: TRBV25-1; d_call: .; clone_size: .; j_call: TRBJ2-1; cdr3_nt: TGTGCCAGCAGTGGTCAGTTAGCCTACAATGAGCAGTTCTTC; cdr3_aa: CASSGQLAYNEQFF
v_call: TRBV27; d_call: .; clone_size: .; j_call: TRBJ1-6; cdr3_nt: TGTGCCAGCAGTCCCGGGTCCAGTAAGAGTTATAATTCACCCCTCCACTTT; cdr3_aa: CASSPGSSKSYNSPLHF
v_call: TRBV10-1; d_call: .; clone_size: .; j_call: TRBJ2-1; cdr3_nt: TGCGCCAGCAGTGAGGGCAATGAGCAGTTCTTC; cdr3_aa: CASSEGNEQFF
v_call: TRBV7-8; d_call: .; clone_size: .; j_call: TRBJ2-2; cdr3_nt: TGTGCCAGCAGCTTAGCAGGGCCTACCGGGGAGCTGTTTTTT; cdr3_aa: CASSLAGPTGELFF
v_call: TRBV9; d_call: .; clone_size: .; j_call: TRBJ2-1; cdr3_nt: TGTGCCAGCAGCGGAGCAGGGATCTACAATGAGCAGTTCTTC; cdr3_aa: CASSGAGIYNEQFF
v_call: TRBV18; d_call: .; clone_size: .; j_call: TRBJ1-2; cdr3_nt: TGTGCCAGCTCACCCGCGGACAGAGCCTATGGCTACACCTTC; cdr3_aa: CASSPADRAYGYTF
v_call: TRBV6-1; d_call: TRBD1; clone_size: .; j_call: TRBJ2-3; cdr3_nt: TGTGCCAGCAGTGACGGGGACAGGGCCATCACAGATACGCAGTATTTT; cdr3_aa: CASSDGDRAITDTQYF
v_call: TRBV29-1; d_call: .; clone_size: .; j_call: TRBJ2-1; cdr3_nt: TGCAGCGTTGTGGGGGTAGGGGGGTCCTACAATGAGCAGTTCTTC; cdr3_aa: CSVVGVGGSYNEQFF
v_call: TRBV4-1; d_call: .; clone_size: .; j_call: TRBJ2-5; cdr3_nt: TGCGCCAGCAGCCAAGAAATTTGGTTAGGGGAGACCCAGTACTTC; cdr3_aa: CASSQEIWLGETQYF
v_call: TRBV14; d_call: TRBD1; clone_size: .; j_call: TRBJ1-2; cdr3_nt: TGTGCCAGCAGTCACAGGGGTTGGTATGGCTACACCTTC; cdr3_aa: CASSHRGWYGYTF
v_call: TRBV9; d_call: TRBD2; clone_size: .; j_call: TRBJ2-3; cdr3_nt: TGTGCCAGCAGCCCGAGGGGGGTGCGGGGGGGAGATACGCAGTATTTT; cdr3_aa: CASSPRGVRGGDTQYF
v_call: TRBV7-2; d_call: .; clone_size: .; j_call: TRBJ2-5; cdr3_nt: TGTGCCAGCAGCTTATCCCGGGAAGAGACCCAGTACTTC; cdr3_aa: CASSLSREETQYF
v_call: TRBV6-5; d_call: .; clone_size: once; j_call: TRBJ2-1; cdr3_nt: TGTGCCAGCTGGGGATCCTCTAATGAGCAGTTCTTC; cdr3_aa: CASWGSSNEQFF
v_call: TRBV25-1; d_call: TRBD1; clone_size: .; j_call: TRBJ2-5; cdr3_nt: TGTGCCAGCAGTGAATCCTGGAGAGGGGGCGGAGAGACCCAGTACTTC; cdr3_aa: CASSESWRGGGETQYF
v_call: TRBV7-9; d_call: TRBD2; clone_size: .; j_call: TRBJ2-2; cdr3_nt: TGTGCCAGCAGCACCAAGCGGGAGGCGAACACCGGGGAGCTGTTTTTT; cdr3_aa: CASSTKREANTGELFF
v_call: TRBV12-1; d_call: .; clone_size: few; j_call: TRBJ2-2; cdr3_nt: TGTGCCAGCAGCTCCGGTGGCGACGGGGAGCTGTTTTTT; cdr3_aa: CASSSGGDGELFF
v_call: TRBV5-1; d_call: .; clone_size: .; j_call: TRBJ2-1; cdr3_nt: TGCGCCAGCAGCTTGGCACCGGCCAGCTCCTACAATGAGCAGTTCTTC; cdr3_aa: CASSLAPASSYNEQFF
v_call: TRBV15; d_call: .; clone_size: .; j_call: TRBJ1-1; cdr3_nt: TGTGCCACCAGCCCCTCAGGGATCATGAACACTGAAGCTTTCTTT; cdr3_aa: CATSPSGIMNTEAFF
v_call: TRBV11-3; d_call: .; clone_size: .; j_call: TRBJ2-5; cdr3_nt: TGTGCCAGCAGCCGCGACGTATCACAAGAGACCCAGTACTTC; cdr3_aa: CASSRDVSQETQYF
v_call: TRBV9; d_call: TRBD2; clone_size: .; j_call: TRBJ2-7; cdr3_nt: TGTGCCAGCAGCGTAGTCGGGGGGTTCGGGGACGAGCAGTACTTC; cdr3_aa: CASSVVGGFGDEQYF
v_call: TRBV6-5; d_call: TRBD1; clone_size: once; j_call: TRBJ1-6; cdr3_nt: TGTGCCAGCAGTTACCGACAGGGGTGGGATTCACCCCTCCACTTT; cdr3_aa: CASSYRQGWDSPLHF
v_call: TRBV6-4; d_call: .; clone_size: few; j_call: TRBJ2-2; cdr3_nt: TGTGCCAGCAGTGACTCGGCGGACTCGGCCGGGGAGCTGTTTTTT; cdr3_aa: CASSDSADSAGELFF
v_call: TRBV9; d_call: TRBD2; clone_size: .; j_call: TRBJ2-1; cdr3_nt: TGTGCCAGCAGCGCCCATCCTAGCGGGAGCCCTTACAATGAGCAGTTCTTC; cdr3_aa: CASSAHPSGSPYNEQFF
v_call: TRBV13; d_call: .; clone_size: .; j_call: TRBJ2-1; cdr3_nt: TGTGCCAGCAGCTTAGTGAGCAATGAGCAGTTCTTC; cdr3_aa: CASSLVSNEQFF
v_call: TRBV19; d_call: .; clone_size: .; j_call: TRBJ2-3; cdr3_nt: TGTGCCAGTAGTATGACGCCATCCTTAGCAGATACGCAGTATTTT; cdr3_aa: CASSMTPSLADTQYF
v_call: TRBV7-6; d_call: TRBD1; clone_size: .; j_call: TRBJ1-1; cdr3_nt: TGTGCCAGCAGCTTCCCGGGGACAGAGAACACTGAAGCTTTCTTT; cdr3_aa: CASSFPGTENTEAFF
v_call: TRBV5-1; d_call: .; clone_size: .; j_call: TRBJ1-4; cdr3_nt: TGCGCCAGCAGCTTGGTTGGGGGGGATGGTGAAAAACTGTTTTTT; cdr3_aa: CASSLVGGDGEKLFF
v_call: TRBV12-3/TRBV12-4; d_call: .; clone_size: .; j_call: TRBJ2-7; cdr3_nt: TGTGCCAGCAGTTTAGACAGGGAAGACGAGCAGTACTTC; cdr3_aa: CASSLDREDEQYF
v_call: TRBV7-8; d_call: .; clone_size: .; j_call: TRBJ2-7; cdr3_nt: TGTGCCAGCAGCCCATACAGGGACCCCTACGAGCAGTACTTC; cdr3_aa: CASSPYRDPYEQYF
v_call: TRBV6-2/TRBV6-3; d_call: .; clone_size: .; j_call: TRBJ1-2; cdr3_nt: TGTGCCAGCAGTTACGGGCCCCTGACATATGGCTACACCTTC; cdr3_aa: CASSYGPLTYGYTF
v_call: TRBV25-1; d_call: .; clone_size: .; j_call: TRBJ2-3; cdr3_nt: TGTGCCAGCAGTGAAGTTGGGAGCACAGATACGCAGTATTTT; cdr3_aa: CASSEVGSTDTQYF